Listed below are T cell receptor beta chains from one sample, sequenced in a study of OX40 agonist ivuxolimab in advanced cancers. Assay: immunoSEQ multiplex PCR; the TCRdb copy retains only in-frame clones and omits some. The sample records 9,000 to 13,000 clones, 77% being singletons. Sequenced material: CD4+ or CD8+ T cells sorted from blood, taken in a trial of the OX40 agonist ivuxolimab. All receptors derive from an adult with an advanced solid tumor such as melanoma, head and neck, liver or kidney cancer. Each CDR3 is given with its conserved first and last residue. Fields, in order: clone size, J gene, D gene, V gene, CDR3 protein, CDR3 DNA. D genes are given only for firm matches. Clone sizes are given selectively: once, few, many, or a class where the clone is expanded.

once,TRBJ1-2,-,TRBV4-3,CASSHSGTGERYGYTF,TGCGCCAGCAGCCATTCCGGGACTGGGGAGCGCTATGGCTACACCTTC
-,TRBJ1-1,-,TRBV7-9,CASSLGGRLTNSEAFF,TGTGCCAGCAGCCTAGGAGGCCGACTGACAAACAGTGAAGCTTTCTTT
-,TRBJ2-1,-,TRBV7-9,CASSSRDPSSYNEQFF,TGTGCCAGCAGCTCCCGGGACCCCAGCTCCTACAATGAGCAGTTCTTC
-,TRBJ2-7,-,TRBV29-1,CSVELAGGGYEQYF,TGCAGCGTTGAACTGGCAGGGGGGGGCTACGAGCAGTACTTC
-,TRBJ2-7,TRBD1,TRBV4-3,CASSKGQGRYEQYF,TGCGCCAGCAGCAAAGGACAGGGGAGGTACGAGCAGTACTTC
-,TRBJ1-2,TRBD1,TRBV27,CASSPGTGGSRGYTF,TGTGCCAGCAGCCCCGGGACAGGGGGTTCTAGGGGCTACACCTTC
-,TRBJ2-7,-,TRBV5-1,CASSPTFAEQYF,TGCGCCAGCAGCCCTACCTTCGCCGAGCAGTACTTC
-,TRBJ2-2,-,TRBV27,CASSLWDGAGELFF,TGTGCCAGCAGTTTGTGGGATGGCGCCGGGGAGCTGTTTTTT
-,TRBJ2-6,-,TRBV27,CASSPRDGTTRANVLTF,TGTGCCAGCAGTCCCCGGGACGGGACAACTCGGGCCAACGTCCTGACTTTC
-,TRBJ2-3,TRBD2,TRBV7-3,CASSLAVAGEVTDTQYF,TGTGCCAGCAGCTTAGCAGTAGCGGGAGAGGTCACAGATACGCAGTATTTT
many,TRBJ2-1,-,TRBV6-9,CASSQTHEQFF,TGTGCCAGCAGTCAGACGCATGAGCAGTTCTTC
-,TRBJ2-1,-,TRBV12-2,CASRLEAETKWGAPPSSYNEQFF,TGTGCAAGTCGCTTAGAGGCCGAGACCAAGTGGGGAGCGCCTCCGAGCTCCTACAATGAGCAGTTCTTC
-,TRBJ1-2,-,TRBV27,CASSLQLGEISGYTF,TGTGCCAGCAGTTTACAATTGGGGGAAATAAGCGGCTACACCTTC
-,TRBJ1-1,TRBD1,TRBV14,CASSPTTLNRGLGNTEAFF,TGTGCCAGCAGCCCAACCACCCTGAACAGGGGGCTGGGGAACACTGAAGCTTTCTTT
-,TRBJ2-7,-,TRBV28,CASSPLDAYEQYF,TGTGCCAGCAGTCCCTTGGATGCCTACGAGCAGTACTTC
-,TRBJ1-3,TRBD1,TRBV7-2,CASIPSRGTGNTIYF,TGTGCCAGCATTCCTTCCAGGGGGACTGGAAACACCATATATTTT
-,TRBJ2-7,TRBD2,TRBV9,CASSPGLAGFYEQYF,TGTGCCAGCAGCCCAGGACTAGCGGGGTTCTACGAGCAGTACTTC
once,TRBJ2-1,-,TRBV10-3,CAISVGSGEQFF,TGTGCCATCAGTGTGGGGTCAGGTGAGCAGTTCTTC
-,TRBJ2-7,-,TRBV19,CASSPGLNYEQYF,TGTGCCAGTAGTCCCGGGCTTAACTACGAGCAGTACTTC
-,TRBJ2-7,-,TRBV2,CASSEAGYSEQYF,TGTGCCAGCAGTGAGGCAGGGTACTCCGAGCAGTACTTC
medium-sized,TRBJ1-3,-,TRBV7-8,CASSFVLSGDSGNTIYF,TGTGCCAGCAGCTTTGTGCTATCGGGGGACTCTGGAAACACCATATATTTT
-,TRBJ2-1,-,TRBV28,CASQSIGGEQFF,TGTGCCAGCCAGTCAATCGGCGGTGAGCAGTTCTTC
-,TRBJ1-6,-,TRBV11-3,CASSLGKWKGRFHSPLHF,TGTGCCAGCAGCTTAGGGAAGTGGAAGGGCAGGTTTCATTCACCCCTCCACTTT
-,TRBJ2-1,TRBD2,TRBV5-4,CASSFGTSGTNEQFF,TGTGCCAGCAGCTTCGGGACTAGCGGAACCAATGAGCAGTTCTTC
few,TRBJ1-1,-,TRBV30,CAWSFGGGLSDTEAFF,TGTGCCTGGAGTTTCGGGGGGGGTCTGTCGGACACTGAAGCTTTCTTT
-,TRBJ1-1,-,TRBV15,CATSRPGTKFAFF,TGTGCCACCAGCAGACCCGGGACAAAGTTTGCTTTCTTT
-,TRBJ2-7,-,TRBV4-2,CASSQVSDLGQTYEQYF,TGTGCCAGCAGCCAAGTTAGTGATCTCGGGCAGACCTACGAGCAGTACTTC
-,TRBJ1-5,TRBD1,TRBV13,CASSLRGRLGNQPQHF,TGTGCCAGCAGCTTGAGGGGGCGCCTGGGCAATCAGCCCCAGCATTTT
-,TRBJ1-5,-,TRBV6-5,CASSYDSNQPQHF,TGTGCCAGCAGTTATGATAGCAATCAGCCCCAGCATTTT
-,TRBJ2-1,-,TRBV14,CASSQVEGRWEQFF,TGTGCCAGCAGCCAAGTGGAGGGGAGGTGGGAGCAGTTCTTC
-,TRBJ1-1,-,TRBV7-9,CASSYVTGSTEAFF,TGTGCCAGCAGCTACGTAACAGGGAGCACTGAAGCTTTCTTT
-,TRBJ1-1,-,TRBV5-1,CASSLLPGEGTEAFF,TGCGCCAGCAGCTTGTTACCAGGGGAAGGGACTGAAGCTTTCTTT
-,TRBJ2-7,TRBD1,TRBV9,CASSPGTVTYEQYF,TGTGCCAGCAGCCCGGGGACAGTTACCTACGAGCAGTACTTC
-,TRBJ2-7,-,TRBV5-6,CASSETSEQYF,TGTGCCAGCAGTGAAACGAGCGAGCAGTACTTC
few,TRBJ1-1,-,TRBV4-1,CASSQEGTGNTEAFF,TGCGCCAGCAGCCAAGAAGGGACCGGGAACACTGAAGCTTTCTTT
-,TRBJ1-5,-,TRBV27,CASSSAGREDQPQHF,TGTGCCAGCAGTTCAGCGGGTCGGGAGGATCAGCCCCAGCATTTT